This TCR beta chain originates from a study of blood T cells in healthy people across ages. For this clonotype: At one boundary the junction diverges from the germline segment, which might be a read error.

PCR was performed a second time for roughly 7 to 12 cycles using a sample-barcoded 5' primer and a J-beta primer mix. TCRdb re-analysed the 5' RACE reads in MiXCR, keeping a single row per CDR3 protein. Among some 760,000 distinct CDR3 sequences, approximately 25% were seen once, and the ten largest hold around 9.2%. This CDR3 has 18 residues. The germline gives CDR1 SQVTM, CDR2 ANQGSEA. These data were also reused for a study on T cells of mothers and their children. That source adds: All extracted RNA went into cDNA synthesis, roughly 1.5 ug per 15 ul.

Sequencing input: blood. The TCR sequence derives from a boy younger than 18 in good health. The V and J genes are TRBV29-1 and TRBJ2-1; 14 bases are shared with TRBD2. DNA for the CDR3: TGCAGCGTTGACCTGGGACTAGCGGGGGCCCTCTCCTACAATGAGCAGCTCTTC. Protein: CSVDLGLAGALSYNEQLF.